This T cell receptor (beta chain) was profiled in a study of T cells after yellow fever vaccination. There are many counts of this clonotype. TCRdb redid the calling of the 5' RACE reads with MiXCR, one entry per CDR3 protein. The profile shows more than 90,000 distinct CDR3 sequences, about 6.8% of them singletons. The CDR3 loop spans 13 amino acids. Germline V lookup: CDR1 DFQATT, CDR2 SNEGSKA (reference sequence). V gave up 2 bases and J gave up 0 bases, with 7 bases separating them. This chain uses TRBV20-1 with TRBJ1-2; possible D gene TRBD1, 5 bases. This clonotype was obtained from a man aged 18 to 30 who received the YFV17D yellow fever vaccine. The specimen was CD4+ T cells sorted from PBMCs, collected 35 to 50 days after the first yellow fever vaccination. The CDR3: CSARSGANYGYTF. CDR3 bases: TGCAGTGCTAGATCGGGGGCTAACTATGGCTACACCTTC.